These 19 T cell receptor beta chains originate from one sample sequenced in a study of T cell responses to AZD1222 COVID-19 vaccine (dated by TCRdb to the early 2020s). Sample time point, as interpreted from the label and publication: baseline before first vaccination. The label giving this sample's treatment or condition can be read as: meningococcal conjugate vaccine given as trial control. Libraries were constructed by the immunoSEQ multiplex PCR assay. The table was pulled from immuneACCESS by TCRdb, which kept in-frame rearrangements only. Such tables lose some clones; where checked, under half of the loss comes from unresolved V genes, and the rest has no known cause. The sample contains roughly 77,000 clones, roughly 94% of them found a single time. The ten top clones hold roughly 7% of the sample. Sequenced here: peripheral blood, sampled on day 0 of MenACWY control vaccination. The receptors stem from an adult in good health.

The chain is built from TRBV5-5 and TRBJ2-5; D remains unclear. CDR3 length equals 12 residues. Germline CDR1 reads SGHKS; CDR2 reads YYEKEE (reference sequence). Trimming shortened V by 0 bases and J by 5 bases, and 5 bases separated the two germline ends. CDR3 DNA sequence: TGTGCCAGCAGCTTGGCCCTGGAGACCCAGTACTTC. This codes for CASSLALETQYF.

The chain employs TRBV28 and TRBJ1-4, with 9 bases fitting TRBD1. Germline CDR1 is MDHEN and CDR2 is SYDVKM. CDR3 length: 15 amino acids. Germline trimming cut 5 bases from V and 6 bases from J; bases unmatched to any gene: 7. The CDR3 sequence: CASSGTGTGYEKLFF. CDR3 coding DNA: TGTGCCAGCAGTGGGACCGGGACAGGGTATGAAAAACTGTTTTTT.

The V call is TRBV5-1, the J call TRBJ1-1; D is ambiguous. Trimming pared 4 bases from V and 4 bases from J, leaving 14 bases between. This CDR3 is 14 amino acids long. Germline V gene data show CDR1 as SGHRS and CDR2 as YFSETQ. CDR3 residues: CASSLGVDITEAFF. The CDR3 DNA reads TGCGCCAGCAGCCTGGGTGTTGATATCACTGAAGCTTTCTTT.

Only a few counts were recorded for this clone. CDR3 loop: CASSLGGSGANVLTF. As DNA, the CDR3 is TGTGCCAGCAGTTTGGGGGGCTCTGGGGCCAACGTCCTGACTTTC. V and J are TRBV28 and TRBJ2-6; D may be TRBD2 (6 bases). V lost 3 bases to trimming and J lost 0 bases, with 6 bases between them. Germline CDR1 is MDHEN and CDR2 is SYDVKM. The CDR3 has 15 residues.

V is TRBV6-4 and J is TRBJ2-7, with D possibly being TRBD2 (7 bases). CDR3 length: 15 amino acids. V lost 2 bases and J lost 5, with 16 bases in between. Germline lookup yields CDR1 MRHNA and CDR2 SNTAGT. The CDR3 DNA reads TGTGCCAGCAGTGACCCTTGGGGGAGGGACAACGAGCAGTACTTC. Translation gives CASSDPWGRDNEQYF.

This chain connects TRBV30 to TRBJ2-1; TRBD2 matches at 7 bases. Germline lookup yields CDR1 GTSNPN and CDR2 SVGIG (reference sequence). V lost 0 bases and J lost 3; bases outside the gene matches: 5. CDR3 length equals 15 residues. The CDR3 here is CAWSVHGGYYNEQFF. The CDR3 coding sequence is TGTGCCTGGAGTGTACACGGGGGGTACTACAATGAGCAGTTCTTC.

V and J are TRBV7-9 and TRBJ1-2; D not certain. Trimming removed 2 bases from V and 0 bases from J, with 22 bases in between. The length of the CDR3 is 19 residues. The germline V gene encodes CDR1 SEHNR and CDR2 FQNEAQ (reference sequence). Written as DNA, the CDR3 is TGTGCCAGCAGCTTAAGTAACCGAGTAGAGATTTTAGCTAACTATGGCTACACCTTC. This encodes CASSLSNRVEILANYGYTF.

This clone was recorded only once. V usage is TRBV7-6 and J usage is TRBJ1-1; D is ambiguous. The length of the CDR3 is 13 residues. Between the trimmed V and J ends, which lost 1 base and 1 base, there was a span of 4 bases. CDR1 SGHVS and CDR2 FNYEAQ come from the germline V gene. This CDR3 reads CASSLGQNTEAFF. CDR3 DNA: TGTGCCAGCAGCTTAGGACAGAACACTGAAGCTTTCTTT.

J is TRBJ1-1 and V is TRBV18; 11 bases are a match to TRBD1. Trimming at V came to 5 bases and at J to 3 bases, leaving 5 bases not matched to a gene. The CDR3 contains 15 residues. CDR1 and CDR2 (germline): KGHSH, LQKENI. CDR3 in DNA: TGTGCCAGCTCATCAGGACAGGGGGCTTACACTGAAGCTTTCTTT. Translation: CASSSGQGAYTEAFF.

J is TRBJ2-1 and V is TRBV5-4; D may be TRBD1 or TRBD2 (5 bases each). There are 15 residues in the CDR3. CDR1 is SGHNT and CDR2 is YYREEE in the germline V gene (reference sequence). The V end was cut by 7 bases, the J end by 5 bases, with 19 bases between. The CDR3 loop is CASWDGGILDNEQFF. The DNA of the CDR3 is TGTGCCAGCTGGGACGGCGGAATTCTAGACAATGAGCAGTTCTTC.

J is TRBJ2-6 and V is TRBV19, with D tentatively TRBD1 (5 bases). Looked up from germline, CDR1 is LNHDA and CDR2 is SQIVND (reference sequence). Trimming left V 7 bases short and J 0 bases short, with 7 bases between. CDR3 length: 14 amino acids. This chain's CDR3 is CASKTVSGANVLTF. Here the CDR3 DNA reads TGTGCCAGTAAGACAGTCTCTGGGGCCAACGTCCTGACTTTC.

The gene calls are TRBV7-3 and TRBJ2-3; possible D gene TRBD1, 6 bases. The length of the CDR3 is 13 residues. Germline values: CDR1 SGHTA, CDR2 FQGTGA. V was clipped by 8 bases and J by 0 bases, with 9 bases between them. The DNA for the CDR3 is TGTGCCAGCGGGGGCTCTAGCACAGATACGCAGTATTTT. Residues: CASGGSSTDTQYF.

The rearrangement links TRBV5-4 to TRBJ2-3, with D possibly TRBD2 on 6 matching bases. V dropped 6 bases and J dropped 2 bases, with 19 bases sitting between them. The CDR3 is 16 residues long. CDR1 and CDR2 from the germline V gene are SGHNT and YYREEE (reference sequence). Here the CDR3 DNA reads TGTGCCAGCAACGAGATTAGCGGTTTACACACAGATACGCAGTATTTT. Amino acids: CASNEISGLHTDTQYF.

The rearrangement links TRBV5-4 to TRBJ1-1; 11 bases are shared with TRBD1. The germline CDR1 and CDR2 sequences are SGHNT and YYREEE (reference sequence). V was clipped by 4 bases and J by 4 bases; unmatched bases: 9. The length of the CDR3 is 16 residues. CDR3 DNA: TGTGCCAGCAGCAAATCCGGGACAGGGGGGGGCACTGAAGCTTTCTTT. Amino acid sequence: CASSKSGTGGGTEAFF.

The rearrangement links TRBV7-2 to TRBJ1-5; tentatively, D is TRBD1 (5 bases). CDR1 is SGHTA, CDR2 FQGNSA, per germline. V lost 6 bases and J 9 bases, leaving 18 bases between the germline ends. The CDR3 sequence is 14 residues long. CDR3 residues: CASRVQDAIGPQHF. The DNA for the CDR3 is TGTGCCAGCAGGGTACAGGATGCAATCGGGCCCCAGCATTTT.

On this clone itself: As the CDR3 is not closed by the conserved phenylalanine or tryptophan, this likely results from a read error. The limits of the CDR3 on the DNA are not certain, so only TCRdb's listed CDR3 is given. This rearrangement joins TRBV21-1 to TRBJ2-3. TRBV21-1 is flagged as a pseudogene. Both ends counted, the CDR3 spans 12 residues. CDR3 residues: CASSKGRRIPDK.

The chain joins TRBV4-3 to TRBJ2-7; weak D call: TRBD1 (5 bases). In germline, CDR1 is LGHNA, CDR2 YSLEER. The CDR3 length is 14 residues. Trimming cost V 2 bases and J 4 bases, with 12 bases left between them. CDR3 nucleotides: TGCGCCAGCAGCCAAAGGCAGGGTAGGTACGAGCAGTACTTC. Translated: CASSQRQGRYEQYF.

The chain couples TRBV6-2 or TRBV6-3 to TRBJ2-1; 9 nucleotides match TRBD1. CDR1 is MNHEY, CDR2 SVGEGT, per germline. The CDR3 extends over 17 amino acids. V was pared by 6 bases and J by 8 bases, with 17 bases of the junction left unmatched. CDR3 in amino acids: CASSRPVGTGIIDEQFF. The DNA for the CDR3 is TGTGCCAGCAGCCGACCGGTAGGGACAGGGATCATCGATGAGCAGTTCTTC.

This chain uses TRBV18 with TRBJ1-4; tentatively, D is TRBD1 (5 bases). The CDR3 extends over 16 amino acids. Germline CDR1 and CDR2: KGHSH and LQKENI. V lost 6 bases, J lost 8 bases, and 22 bases lay in between. The CDR3 loop is CASSLRQGRFEEKLFF. CDR3 sequence (DNA): TGTGCCAGCTCCCTAAGGCAGGGACGTTTTGAAGAAAAACTGTTTTTT.